Described below is a single TCR beta chain sequence and its context. The antigen is not known. Sequenced by immunoSEQ multiplex PCR; TCRdb stores in-frame clones only, minus some. The sample includes approximately 91,000 clones, 70% to 90% of them seen just once. The data derive from a study of OX40 agonist ivuxolimab in advanced cancers. Study outcomes and limitations: Low normalized T-cell clonal expansion also characterized some of the nonresponders.

The germline V gene has CDR1 MNHEY and CDR2 SMNVEV (reference sequence). The CDR3 has 15 residues. Trimming pared 2 bases from V and 2 bases from J, leaving 12 bases between. This sequence was found in an adult with an advanced solid tumor such as melanoma, head and neck, liver or kidney cancer. V usage is TRBV27 and J usage is TRBJ1-2; D is perhaps TRBD1 (6 bases). Specimen: CD4+ or CD8+ T cells sorted from blood, collected in a trial of the OX40 agonist ivuxolimab. CDR3 DNA sequence: TGTGCCAGCAGTTTAAGAGGGGGTAGGAACTATGGCTACACCTTC. This codes for CASSLRGGRNYGYTF.